A selection of T cell receptor beta chains follows, all from one sample in a study of T cell repertoires in cytomegalovirus infection. TCRdb re-called the reads with MiXCR, one entry per CDR3 protein. The data hold roughly 280,000 distinct CDR3 sequences, with roughly an eighth observed a single time. Sequenced material: PBMCs. These receptors originate from a human donor in good health (CMV status not recorded). Some clones in this sample may be carry-over from other donors' samples. CDR3s include the opening cysteine and the closing phenylalanine or tryptophan. The D gene is left open where the match is weak. The listing skips clone size in some rows; elsewhere it reads once, few, many or a size class.

d_gene	v_gene	j_gene	abundance	CDR3nt	CDR3aa
.	TRBV7-6	TRBJ2-3	few	TGTGCCAGCAGATCTAACAGGGGCACAGATACGCAGTATTTT	CASRSNRGTDTQYF
TRBD1	TRBV19	TRBJ1-1	.	TGTGCCAGTAGTGCCAAGACAGGGGTCACTGAAGCTTTCTTT	CASSAKTGVTEAFF
TRBD1	TRBV5-1	TRBJ1-2	.	TGCGCCAGCAGCGTGGGACAGGGGGTTGGTGGCTACACCTTC	CASSVGQGVGGYTF
TRBD1	TRBV5-6	TRBJ1-1	few	TGTGCCAGCAGCGAGACAGGGGTGGGGGACACTGAAGCTTTCTTT	CASSETGVGDTEAFF
TRBD1	TRBV5-6	TRBJ1-1	.	TGTGCCAGCAGCTTCGACAGGGGGCGCGGTGAAGCTTTCTTT	CASSFDRGRGEAFF
TRBD2	TRBV7-6	TRBJ2-2	few	TGTGCCAGCAGCCCCTTCGGGAGCGGGGGGGCCGCCGGGGAGCTGTTTTTT	CASSPFGSGGAAGELFF
.	TRBV6-2/TRBV6-3	TRBJ1-1	.	TGTGCCACCAGAGGGAACACTGAAGCTTTCTTT	CATRGNTEAFF
.	TRBV7-9	TRBJ2-2	.	TGTGCCAGCAGCCGTCAAAGAACAGGGATAACCGGGGAGCTGTTTTTT	CASSRQRTGITGELFF
TRBD1	TRBV7-2	TRBJ1-1	.	TGTGCCAGCAGCCATCCCGGGACAGGGGTTCCGAACACTGAAGCTTTCTTT	CASSHPGTGVPNTEAFF
.	TRBV7-2	TRBJ2-2	many	TGTGCCAGCAGCTTGACGCTGGTCACCGGGGAGCTGTTTTTT	CASSLTLVTGELFF
TRBD1	TRBV29-1	TRBJ2-5	.	TGCAGCGTTGAAGACGCAGGGGGCACTTTAGGAGAGACCCAGTACTTC	CSVEDAGGTLGETQYF
TRBD1	TRBV11-2	TRBJ1-1	many	TGTGCCAGCAGCTGGGGACAGGGAGGCAACACTGAAGCTTTCTTT	CASSWGQGGNTEAFF
.	TRBV2	TRBJ2-2	.	TGTGCCAGCCTCCGGGGGCTTGACACCGGGGAGCTGTTTTTT	CASLRGLDTGELFF
.	TRBV7-9	TRBJ2-3	many	TGTGCCAGCAGCTTAGCAGTCTCACCAGCAGATACGCAGTATTTT	CASSLAVSPADTQYF
.	TRBV10-2	TRBJ2-5	many	TGCGCCAGCAGTGAGTCGAGGTGGACCGACCAAGAGACCCAGTACTTC	CASSESRWTDQETQYF
.	TRBV29-1	TRBJ2-5	few	TGCAGCGTTGAAGGCCCCAGGGCTTTGGAGACCCAGTACTTC	CSVEGPRALETQYF
TRBD1	TRBV7-3	TRBJ2-3	many	TGTGCCAGCAGCTTACGACAGGGGGCAGATACGCAGTATTTT	CASSLRQGADTQYF
.	TRBV12-3/TRBV12-4	TRBJ1-2	many	TGTGCCAGCAGCCAAGGGGGAAGACGAGGCTACACCTTC	CASSQGGRRGYTF
.	TRBV7-9	TRBJ2-7	.	TGTGCCAGCAGCTTAGCGGCAGGTGTAATGTACGAGCAGTACTTC	CASSLAAGVMYEQYF
TRBD2	TRBV20-1	TRBJ2-1	few	TGCAGTGCTAGAGGCCTAGCGGGCTACAATGAGCAGTTCTTC	CSARGLAGYNEQFF
.	TRBV12-3/TRBV12-4	TRBJ2-5	.	TGTGCCAGCAGTTTTGCGGAGGAAGAGACCCAGTACTTC	CASSFAEEETQYF
.	TRBV5-1	TRBJ2-7	.	TGCGCCAGCAGCCGAGGTGGGGGGCCGGGGGTTCAGGACGAGCAGTACTTC	CASSRGGGPGVQDEQYF
.	TRBV10-3	TRBJ2-7	.	TGTGCCATCCTACAGGGTCTTCTCGACTTCCACTGCGAGCAGTACTTC	CAILQGLLDFHCEQYF
TRBD1	TRBV7-9	TRBJ2-4	few	TGTGCCAGCAGCTTAAGACAGGGTTCCACCGCGGCGGCCAAAAACATTCAGTACTTC	CASSLRQGSTAAAKNIQYF